Listed below are T cell receptor beta chains from one sample, sequenced in a study of T cell responses to AZD1222 COVID-19 vaccine. The assay was immunoSEQ multiplex PCR, and TCRdb's table has in-frame clones only and misses some. This sample carries some 96,000 clones, 89% of them seen once, and the ten largest clones take about 2.2%. Sequenced material: peripheral blood, taken on day 0 of AZD1222 vaccination. These receptors all come from an adult in good health. Both conserved end residues are part of each CDR3. The D gene is left open where the match is weak. Clone size, where shown, is once, few, many, or a class for clones that have expanded.

j_call: TRBJ1-2
v_call: TRBV4-2
clone_size: .
d_call: .
cdr3_length: 15
cdr3_nt: TGTGCCAGCAGCCAAGAGTGGGGGGATAACTATGGCTACACCTTC
cdr3_aa: CASSQEWGDNYGYTF

j_call: TRBJ1-5
v_call: TRBV27
clone_size: .
d_call: .
cdr3_length: 15
cdr3_nt: TGTGCCAGCAGTTTCCGTTATCCAGAAAATCAGCCCCAGCATTTT
cdr3_aa: CASSFRYPENQPQHF

j_call: TRBJ2-7
v_call: TRBV6-1
clone_size: .
d_call: .
cdr3_length: 15
cdr3_nt: TGTGCCAGCAGTGAACAGGGATTAAGCTCCTACGAGCAGTACTTC
cdr3_aa: CASSEQGLSSYEQYF

j_call: TRBJ1-1
v_call: TRBV12-3/TRBV12-4
clone_size: .
d_call: TRBD1
cdr3_length: 13
cdr3_nt: TGTGCCAGCAGCCTTAGACAGGGCACTGAAGCTTTCTTT
cdr3_aa: CASSLRQGTEAFF

j_call: TRBJ1-2
v_call: TRBV7-9
clone_size: .
d_call: .
cdr3_length: 16
cdr3_nt: TGTGCCAGCAGCTTAAGGGGGGACCGGGAAGTTATGGGCTACACCTTC
cdr3_aa: CASSLRGDREVMGYTF

j_call: TRBJ1-1
v_call: TRBV27
clone_size: .
d_call: .
cdr3_length: 14
cdr3_nt: TGTGCCAGCAGTTCCTCTAGGGGAACCACTGAAGCTTTCTTT
cdr3_aa: CASSSSRGTTEAFF

j_call: TRBJ2-3
v_call: TRBV6-5
clone_size: .
d_call: .
cdr3_length: 11
cdr3_nt: TGTGCCAGCAGTCACACAGATACGCAGTATTTT
cdr3_aa: CASSHTDTQYF

j_call: TRBJ1-1
v_call: TRBV3-1/TRBV3-2
clone_size: .
d_call: TRBD1
cdr3_length: 14
cdr3_nt: TGTGCCAGCAGCCAGTTGACAGGGGACACTGAAGCTTTCTTT
cdr3_aa: CASSQLTGDTEAFF

j_call: TRBJ2-5
v_call: TRBV5-1
clone_size: .
d_call: .
cdr3_length: 15
cdr3_nt: TGCGCCAGCAGCTTGGGACTAGAATATTTTGAGACCCAGTACTTC
cdr3_aa: CASSLGLEYFETQYF

j_call: TRBJ1-2
v_call: TRBV12-5
clone_size: .
d_call: TRBD1
cdr3_length: 18
cdr3_nt: TGTGCTAGTGGTATCCAGCGGGGACAGGGATTCCATAACTATGGCTACACCTTC
cdr3_aa: CASGIQRGQGFHNYGYTF

j_call: TRBJ2-7
v_call: TRBV6-5
clone_size: .
d_call: .
cdr3_length: 14
cdr3_nt: TGTGCCAGCAGACCCCATAGGGGTTCCTACGAGCAGTACTTC
cdr3_aa: CASRPHRGSYEQYF

j_call: TRBJ1-2
v_call: TRBV10-3
clone_size: .
d_call: TRBD1
cdr3_length: 15
cdr3_nt: TGTGCCATCAGGGCACAGGGGGATTCGAACTATGGCTACACCTTC
cdr3_aa: CAIRAQGDSNYGYTF

j_call: TRBJ2-2
v_call: TRBV2
clone_size: .
d_call: TRBD1
cdr3_length: 15
cdr3_nt: TGTGCCAGCAGCGGACAGGGTTTACGCACCGGGGAGCTGTTTTTT
cdr3_aa: CASSGQGLRTGELFF

j_call: TRBJ2-3
v_call: TRBV3-1/TRBV3-2
clone_size: .
d_call: TRBD2
cdr3_length: 18
cdr3_nt: TGTGCCAGCAGCCAAGCGGGACTAGCGGGGGGGCCCACAGATACGCAGTATTTT
cdr3_aa: CASSQAGLAGGPTDTQYF

j_call: TRBJ1-3
v_call: TRBV9
clone_size: .
d_call: TRBD1
cdr3_length: 18
cdr3_nt: TGTGCCAGCAGCGACCGGACAGGGCTCCCCCTCGCCCCGAACACCATATATTTT
cdr3_aa: CASSDRTGLPLAPNTIYF

j_call: TRBJ1-2
v_call: TRBV29-1
clone_size: once
d_call: TRBD1
cdr3_length: 15
cdr3_nt: TGCAGCGTTGCGGGTACAGGGGGCAACTACTATGGCTACACCTTC
cdr3_aa: CSVAGTGGNYYGYTF

j_call: TRBJ1-2
v_call: TRBV28
clone_size: .
d_call: .
cdr3_length: 13
cdr3_nt: TGTGCCAGCAGCCTGGGCCGGACTTATGGCTACACCTTC
cdr3_aa: CASSLGRTYGYTF

j_call: TRBJ1-1
v_call: TRBV7-9
clone_size: .
d_call: .
cdr3_length: 16
cdr3_nt: TGTGCCAGCAGTCTGTCGTTGCAACAGACGAACACTGAAGCTTTCTTT
cdr3_aa: CASSLSLQQTNTEAFF

j_call: TRBJ1-5
v_call: TRBV7-9
clone_size: .
d_call: TRBD1
cdr3_length: 17
cdr3_nt: TGTGCCAGCAGCACATGGACAGGAAGGGGAGGCAATCAGCCCCAGCATTTT
cdr3_aa: CASSTWTGRGGNQPQHF

j_call: TRBJ2-3
v_call: TRBV24-1
clone_size: .
d_call: .
cdr3_length: 13
cdr3_nt: TGTGCCACCAGTGATTTCAGGGCGGATACGCAGTATTTT
cdr3_aa: CATSDFRADTQYF

j_call: TRBJ2-5
v_call: TRBV23-1
clone_size: .
d_call: .
cdr3_length: 18
cdr3_nt: TGCGCCAGCAGTCAGTTCTTCACAGAGGAACGAGGGAATAATTCCCAGTACTTC
cdr3_aa: CASSQFFTEERGNNSQYF

j_call: TRBJ2-5
v_call: TRBV30
clone_size: once
d_call: TRBD1
cdr3_length: 13
cdr3_nt: TGTGCCTGGAGCCCGGGACAGCCAGAGACCCAGTACTTC
cdr3_aa: CAWSPGQPETQYF

j_call: TRBJ2-7
v_call: TRBV7-9
clone_size: .
d_call: .
cdr3_length: 12
cdr3_nt: TGTGCCAGCAGTTTGGGAACCTACGAGCAGTACTTC
cdr3_aa: CASSLGTYEQYF

j_call: TRBJ2-5
v_call: TRBV6-2/TRBV6-3
clone_size: .
d_call: TRBD2
cdr3_length: 15
cdr3_nt: TGTGCCAGCAGTTCCCTAGCGGGGGGCTCAGAGACCCAGTACTTC
cdr3_aa: CASSSLAGGSETQYF